This is a list of T cell receptor beta chains from one sample in a study of early T cells in non-severe SARS-CoV-2 infection. MiXCR, applied by TCRdb to the 5' RACE reads, yields one record per CDR3 protein. The sample lists around 82,000 distinct CDR3 sequences, approximately 15% occurring once. The source material was whole blood. The receptors shown here come from an adult who was a healthcare worker with PCR-confirmed SARS-CoV-2 infection or an uninfected control (not recorded which). The CDR3 runs from the conserved cysteine through the conserved F or W. D genes are given only for firm matches. Not every row has a clone size; where given, it reads once, few, many or a size class.

V gene,D gene,clone size,J gene,CDR3 DNA,CDR3 protein
TRBV29-1,-,-,TRBJ1-1,TGCAGCGTTGAAGATCTGGGGGGGACTGAAGCTTTCTTT,CSVEDLGGTEAFF
TRBV6-1,-,few,TRBJ1-5,TGTGCCAGCAGCTCCCGGGTGGAGAGCAATCAGCCCCAGCATTTT,CASSSRVESNQPQHF
TRBV21-1,-,few,TRBJ1-6,TGTGCCAGCACTGGACAGGGAATCAATTCACCCCTCCACTTT,CASTGQGINSPLHF
TRBV6-6,-,-,TRBJ2-2,TGTGCCAGCAGTAAACAGTACACCGGGGAGCTGTTTTTT,CASSKQYTGELFF
TRBV10-2,TRBD1,few,TRBJ1-1,TGCGCCAGCAGTGAACGGGACAGGAGGGACACTGAAGCTTTCTTT,CASSERDRRDTEAFF
TRBV9,-,many,TRBJ1-1,TGTGCCAGCAGCAGCGCGCTAACTCCGGGCACTGAAGCTTTCTTT,CASSSALTPGTEAFF
TRBV12-3/TRBV12-4,-,few,TRBJ1-6,TGTGCCAGCAGTTTAGAACCCAGAACAGGGTCCCTCCACTTT,CASSLEPRTGSLHF
TRBV7-7,TRBD2,-,TRBJ2-1,TGTGCCAGCAGCTTACCCGGACTAGCGGGAGACAATGAGCAGTTCTTC,CASSLPGLAGDNEQFF
TRBV20-1,TRBD2,many,TRBJ2-1,TGCAGTGCTAGCCCGCTAGCGGGGGCCTACAATGAGCAGTTCTTC,CSASPLAGAYNEQFF
TRBV29-1,TRBD2,-,TRBJ2-3,TGCAGCGTTATCCCTGGCGGGGGGCTTTATACGCAGTATTTT,CSVIPGGGLYTQYF
TRBV12-3/TRBV12-4,TRBD2,few,TRBJ2-3,TGTGCCAGCAGAATAGCGGGGGGGCTTTCAGATACGCAGTATTTT,CASRIAGGLSDTQYF
TRBV7-9,TRBD2,-,TRBJ2-5,TGTGCCAGCAGCGGCAGCGGGGGGGTCCAAGAGACCCAGTACTTC,CASSGSGGVQETQYF
TRBV20-1,TRBD1,many,TRBJ1-2,TGCAGTGCCACCCCAGGGGGCCAAGGCTACACCTTC,CSATPGGQGYTF
TRBV7-9,-,-,TRBJ2-2,TGTGCCAGCGCTCGCACAGAGAACACCGGGGAGCTGTTTTTT,CASARTENTGELFF
TRBV27,TRBD1,few,TRBJ1-1,TGTGCCACCTCGTCAGGGGGGAGTCGGACTGAAGCTTTCTTT,CATSSGGSRTEAFF
TRBV7-9,-,-,TRBJ2-5,TGTGCCAGCTTAGCGTTGGCAGACCAAGAGACCCAGTACTTC,CASLALADQETQYF
TRBV6-6,-,-,TRBJ2-5,TGTGCCAGCACGACTGCCGAAGAGACCCAGTACTTC,CASTTAEETQYF
TRBV20-1,-,many,TRBJ1-2,TGCAGTGCTAGAGACGGACGTCTATCCGGCTACACCTTC,CSARDGRLSGYTF
TRBV29-1,-,-,TRBJ1-2,TGCAGCGTTGAAGTGGGGGGCTATGGCTACACCTTC,CSVEVGGYGYTF
TRBV20-1,TRBD2,many,TRBJ2-5,TGCAGTGCTAGTATGGCGGGGGTACAAGAGACCCAGTACTTC,CSASMAGVQETQYF
TRBV7-2,TRBD2,few,TRBJ2-5,TGTGCCAGCAGCTTTGTAGCGGGGGAGCGAGAGACCCAGTACTTC,CASSFVAGERETQYF
TRBV6-2/TRBV6-3,-,many,TRBJ1-5,TGTGCCAGCAGTTGGGGAGGCCATCGTGGTGGTAGCAATCAGCCCCAGCATTTT,CASSWGGHRGGSNQPQHF